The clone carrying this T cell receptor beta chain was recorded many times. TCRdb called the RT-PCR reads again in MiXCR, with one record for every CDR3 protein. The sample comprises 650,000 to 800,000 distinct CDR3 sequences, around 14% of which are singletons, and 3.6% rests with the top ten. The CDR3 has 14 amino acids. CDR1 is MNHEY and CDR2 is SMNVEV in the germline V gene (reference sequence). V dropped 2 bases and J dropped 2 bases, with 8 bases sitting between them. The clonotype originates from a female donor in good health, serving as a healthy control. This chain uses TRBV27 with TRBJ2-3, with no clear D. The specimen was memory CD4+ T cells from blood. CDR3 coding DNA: TGTGCCAGCAGTTTAAAGCATTCCACAGATACGCAGTATTTT. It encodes CASSLKHSTDTQYF.